This TCR beta chain was obtained from a study of neoadjuvant anti-PD-1 for oral cavity cancer. Study details: Around day 43, patients without progression received a fourth nivolumab dose before surgery.

These newly diagnosed stage II-IVA oral cavity squamous cell carcinoma patients had no prior systemic or radiation treatment. Cohort: HPV-negative, locally advanced oral cavity squamous cell carcinoma patients. TCRdb's table, derived via immunoSEQ multiplex PCR, lists solely in-frame clones and lacks some. The sample carries about 9,300 clones, approximately 60% recorded once. This CDR3 region has 15 residues. Germline CDR1 is MNHNY and CDR2 is SVGAGI (reference sequence). Trimming stripped 4 bases from V and 5 bases from J, with 14 bases between. This receptor was obtained from a person between 40 and 79 years old with oral cavity squamous cell carcinoma. This chain links TRBV6-6 with TRBJ1-4; D is possibly TRBD1 (6 bases). Sample: tumor tissue, taken before nivolumab (anti-PD-1) treatment. DNA for the CDR3: TGTGCCAGCAGTTCAGGGACATATGGAAATGAAAAACTGTTTTTT. Translated: CASSSGTYGNEKLFF.